Included here is one T cell receptor beta chain sequence, with context. What it recognizes is unknown. Germline V gene data show CDR1 as SGHRS and CDR2 as YFSETQ. There are 15 residues in the CDR3. V gave up 0 bases and J gave up 1 base, with 10 bases separating them. These data come from a study of shared clonotypes between healthy human individuals. Donors comprised only Caucasian adults living in Nashville, Tennessee. The authors divided CD4+ cells into CD45RA+ naive and CD45RA-negative memory subsets. The table came from immunoSEQ multiplex PCR; TCRdb's copy has only in-frame clones and leaves some out. Of some 2,100,000 clones in the sample, 90% to 96% were seen once. Study outcomes and limitations: Memory subsets generally showed lower estimated richness than naive subsets.

The sequence was obtained from a man younger than 30 in good health. Material: naive CD4+ T cells sorted from blood. Subset noted: CD45RA+ positively selected. The chain employs TRBV5-1 and TRBJ2-5; maybe TRBD2 (6 bases). CDR3 sequence (DNA): TGCGCCAGCAGCTTGGCCTTGGGGGGCCAAGAGACCCAGTACTTC. It yields the protein CASSLALGGQETQYF.